The 10 T cell receptor beta chains in this list originate from one sample, sequenced in a study of blood T cell dynamics during melanoma immunotherapy. Here immunoSEQ multiplex PCR was the method, and the copy in TCRdb shows in-frame clones only, minus some. The repertoire holds around 14,000 clones, with 70% to 90% as singletons. Documented time point: pre-treatment baseline. The sequencing used blood, collected from a patient treated with checkpoint blockade. Source of these receptors: a human donor with melanoma.

The CDR3 bases are TGTGCCAGCAGCTTGGATCAGGGGGTTCATGCTGAAGCTTTCTTT. It specifies CASSLDQGVHAEAFF. The gene calls are TRBV5-4 and TRBJ1-1; 7 nucleotides match TRBD1. The CDR3 runs to 15 residues. Unmatched junction bases numbered 8, after V lost 0 bases and J lost 6 bases. The germline CDR1 and CDR2 sequences are SGHNT and YYREEE (reference sequence).

The chain uses TRBV29-1 and TRBJ1-4; no firm D call. The length of the CDR3 is 13 residues. Looked up from germline, CDR1 is SQVTM and CDR2 is ANQGSEA. The V gene lost 4 bases and the J gene lost 0 bases, with 6 bases spanning the gap. The CDR3 reads CSVGEATNEKLFF. The CDR3, as DNA: TGCAGCGTTGGTGAAGCAACTAATGAAAAACTGTTTTTT. Using reference TRBV29-1 and TRBJ1-4 for the parts outside the CDR3, the full variable domain is SAVISQKPSRDICQRGTSLTIQCQVDSQVTMMFWYRQQPGQSLTLIATANQGSEATYESGFVIDKFPISRPNLTFSTLTVSNMSPEDSSIYLCSVGEATNEKLFFGSGTQLSVL.

The chain carries TRBV15 and TRBJ2-2; D is ambiguous. The CDR3 runs 16 residues. Per germline, CDR1 LNHNV and CDR2 YYDKDF (reference sequence). Deletions cut 5 bases from V and 4 bases from J, with 17 bases between. The CDR3 bases are TGTGCCACCAGCGATACTCTAGGCGTCGGCACCGGGGAGCTGTTTTTT. Translating gives CATSDTLGVGTGELFF.

The V call is TRBV7-8, the J call TRBJ2-5; tentative D call: TRBD2 (6 bases). V dropped 1 base and J dropped 3 bases, with 15 bases sitting between them. This CDR3 has 16 residues. The germline V gene encodes CDR1 SGHVS and CDR2 FQNEAQ. This CDR3 is CASSLVLRGPKETQYF. The CDR3 DNA is TGTGCCAGCAGCTTAGTATTGCGGGGACCTAAAGAGACCCAGTACTTC.

The rearrangement links TRBV28 to TRBJ1-2; D might be TRBD1 (5 bases). V lost 3 bases and J lost 2, with 7 bases in between. The CDR3 length is 13 residues. The germline gives CDR1 MDHEN, CDR2 SYDVKM. CDR3 nucleotides: TGTGCCAGCAGTTTTCGGGGGAACTATGGCTACACCTTC. Translated, it gives CASSFRGNYGYTF.

The J gene is TRBJ2-1, the V gene TRBV7-9, with D unresolved. Trimming cost V 6 bases and J 7 bases, with 16 bases left between them. The CDR3 is 14 amino acids. Germline V CDR1 and CDR2: SEHNR, FQNEAQ (reference sequence). Here the CDR3 reads CASSSPRTLNEQFF. The DNA of the CDR3 is TGTGCCAGCAGTTCTCCTAGGACCCTAAATGAGCAGTTCTTC.

This rearrangement joins TRBV5-6 to TRBJ2-5; D may correspond to TRBD1 or TRBD2 (5 bases each). CDR3 length: 15 amino acids. Trimming pared 4 bases from V and 7 bases from J, leaving 20 bases between. Germline lookup yields CDR1 SGHDT and CDR2 YYEEEE. CDR3 DNA: TGTGCCAGCAGCACTCCGGGGCCCTCTGAGGTGACCCAGTACTTC. Translating gives CASSTPGPSEVTQYF.

The V call is TRBV6-6, the J call TRBJ1-5, with TRBD1 as a possible D gene (6 bases). The ends were cut back, 6 bases at V and 2 bases at J, with 8 bases in the middle. Germline values: CDR1 MNHNY, CDR2 SVGAGI (reference sequence). The CDR3 sequence is 13 residues long. In DNA form, the CDR3 reads TGTGCCAGCAGACGGACAGGCAATCAGCCCCAGCATTTT. Amino acids: CASRRTGNQPQHF.

This chain joins TRBV28 and TRBJ2-1; tentative D call: TRBD1 (5 bases). This CDR3 comprises 16 residues. From germline, CDR1 is MDHEN and CDR2 SYDVKM. The V and J ends lost 1 base and 5 bases respectively, with 15 bases between them. The DNA for the CDR3 is TGTGCCAGCAGTTTATACTTGAGACAGTTAAACAATGAGCAGTTCTTC. This sequence encodes CASSLYLRQLNNEQFF. The whole variable domain, filled in from reference TRBV28 and TRBJ2-1, reads DVKVTQSSRYLVKRTGEKVFLECVQDMDHENMFWYRQDPGLGLRLIYFSYDVKMKEKGDIPEGYSVSREKKERFSLILESASTNQTSMYLCASSLYLRQLNNEQFFGPGTRLTVL.

The chain joins TRBV7-3 to TRBJ1-2; D is unresolved. The ends were cut back, 6 bases at V and 3 bases at J, with 17 bases in the middle. The germline CDR1 and CDR2 sequences are SGHTA and FQGTGA. CDR3 length: 15 amino acids. The CDR3: CASSRREGSDYGYTF. In DNA, the CDR3 is TGTGCCAGCAGTCGGAGGGAGGGTTCCGACTATGGCTACACCTTC.